This T cell receptor beta chain is from a study of blood T cell repertoires in COVID-19 (dated by TCRdb to 2020 to 2021). In terms of the full investigation: The collaborator samples originated in the United States, Italy and Spain and spanned the acute and convalescent phases of COVID-19. Deeply sampled blood TCRbeta repertoires from subjects exposed to, actively infected with, or recovered from COVID-19 were included in the dataset. HLA class I and class II types, where available, came from metadata supplied by the sample provider rather than from assay-based typing. The sample metadata nearly always contained a de-identified subject ID, COVID-19 status, age in years and sex. Samples were obtained from the ongoing ImmuneRACE study (first 160 participants) and from 1,000 to 1,500 subjects provided by 6 global collaborators. A freely available public database, intended as a resource for researchers studying the immune response to SARS-CoV-2, is where the repertoires were released. The prospective study material was composed of cDNA or gDNA derived from T cells, B-cell-depleted T cells, or PBMCs. Paper-wide results and their limitations: The quantity of clinical and demographic metadata differed by source and by participant and was supplied without curation.

The immunoSEQ Assay, a bias-controlled multiplex PCR, was used to amplify TCRbeta CDR3 regions from genomic DNA. Regarding the original processing steps: Within the assay, amplification of reference gene primers was used to estimate how many nucleated cells each sample contained. Sequence reads were collapsed and filtered to measure the absolute abundance of every unique TCRbeta CDR3 rearrangement. For each sample, productive Simpson clonality was calculated as the square root of Simpson's diversity index over productive rearrangements. TCRdb's version of the immuneACCESS table is confined to in-frame rearrangements and falls short of the full clone set. An unresolved V gene accounts for under half of the shortfall where checked; the remainder is of unknown origin. From that table come the V and J calls and clone size; the DNA was used to work out D and trimming. A total of roughly 250,000 clones appear in this sample, around 85% of them only once. Jointly, the top ten make up 2.5% to 3.5% of the sample.

As to this clone: Its specific antigen is unknown. No clone much larger than this one lies a single base away; base qualities are absent.

Participants in the prospective study were enrolled through a virtual design, were aged roughly 18 to 100 years, and lived in approximately 25 United States geographic areas. In the prospective study, cohorts were assigned on the basis of participant-reported clinical history obtained from a screening survey and a study questionnaire. Mobile phlebotomists in the prospective study collected whole blood, serum and a nasopharyngeal or oropharyngeal swab from every participant. Additional blood draws and questionnaires over an approximately two-month period could optionally be provided by prospective study participants. Blood samples from the prospective study were shipped frozen or at room temperature prior to DNA extraction. From the germline V gene (reference sequence), CDR1 is LNHNV and CDR2 is YYDKDF. From the cysteine up to the phenylalanine, the CDR3 has a length of 15 residues. Just the 45-base CDR3 DNA is kept, in frame starting at base 1. Here V drops 3 bases and J drops 7 bases, and the junction holds 9 bases not matched to any gene.

The TCR sequence derives from a woman aged 40 to 55 with acute COVID-19. Recombination joined TRBV15 with TRBJ1-2, with 9 central nucleotides matching TRBD1. The sample was PBMCs or T cells enriched from blood (not recorded which). Here the CDR3 is given as CATSRGTGGASGYTF. The nucleotide sequence is given as TGTGCCACCAGCAGGGGAACAGGGGGCGCGAGTGGCTACACCTTC.